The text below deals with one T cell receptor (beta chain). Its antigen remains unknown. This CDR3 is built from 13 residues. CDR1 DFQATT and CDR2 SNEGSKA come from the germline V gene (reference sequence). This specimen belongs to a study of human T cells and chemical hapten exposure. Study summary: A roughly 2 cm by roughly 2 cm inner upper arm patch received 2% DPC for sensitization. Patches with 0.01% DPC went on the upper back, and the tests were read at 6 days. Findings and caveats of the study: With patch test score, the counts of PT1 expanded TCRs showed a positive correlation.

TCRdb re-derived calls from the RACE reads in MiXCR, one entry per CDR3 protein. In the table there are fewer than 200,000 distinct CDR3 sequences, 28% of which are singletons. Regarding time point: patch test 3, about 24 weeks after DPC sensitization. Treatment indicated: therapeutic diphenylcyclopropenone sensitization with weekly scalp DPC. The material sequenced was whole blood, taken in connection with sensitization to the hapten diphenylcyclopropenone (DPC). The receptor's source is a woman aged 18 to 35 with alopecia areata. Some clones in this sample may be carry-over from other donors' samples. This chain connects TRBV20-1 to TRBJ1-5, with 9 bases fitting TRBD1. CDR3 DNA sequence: TGCAGCGCTCCGGGACAGGGTTCCCAGCCCCAGCATTTT. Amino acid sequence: CSAPGQGSQPQHF.